This T cell receptor beta chain is drawn from a study of T cells in Graves' hyperthyroidism and ophthalmopathy. RNA transcripts yielded amplified TCR beta CDR3 regions. HTBI primers were employed in a first-round RT-PCR of the TCR CDR3. TCRdb processed the multiplex PCR reads anew with MiXCR; each CDR3 protein has one entry. The sample gives 450,000 to 650,000 distinct CDR3 sequences, less than 25% of which show up once; more than 20% is in the top ten. The germline gives CDR1 LGHDT, CDR2 YNNKEL (reference sequence). The CDR3 contains 14 residues. V lost 4 bases and J 4 bases, leaving 13 bases between the germline ends.

The receptor comes from a man between 18 and 29 years old with Graves' hyperthyroidism. The gene calls are TRBV3-1 and TRBJ2-5; tentatively, D is TRBD1 (5 bases). Sequencing input: blood. The CDR3 sequence is CASSPDTPLETQYF. CDR3 DNA sequence: TGTGCCAGCAGCCCGGACACACCACTAGAGACCCAGTACTTC.